These 32 T cell receptor beta chains were all obtained from the same sample, sequenced in a study of blood T cell repertoires in COVID-19. The table came from immunoSEQ multiplex PCR; TCRdb's copy has only in-frame clones and leaves some out. The sample holds approximately 96,000 clones, around 90% seen once. Sequencing was done on a sample of peripheral blood. These receptors were obtained from a human donor with COVID-19, enrolled during active disease. The donor label of this sample is uncertain.

This clone was found once. The chain combines TRBV11-3 with TRBJ2-7; 7 nucleotides match TRBD2. Unmatched junction bases numbered 12, after V lost 3 bases and J lost 1 base. The CDR3 sequence is 17 residues long. CDR1 and CDR2 from the germline V gene are SGHNT and YENEEA. The CDR3 coding sequence is TGTGCCAGCAGCTTGGCGGGGCACCGGGGGGTTTCCTACGAGCAGTACTTC. Translating gives CASSLAGHRGVSYEQYF.

The chain joins TRBV11-3 to TRBJ2-3; possible D gene TRBD2, 6 bases. V was clipped by 1 base and J by 0 bases, with 17 bases between them. CDR1 and CDR2 (germline): SGHNT, YENEEA. The length of the CDR3 is 18 residues. The CDR3: CASSLGAGLPTSTDTQYF. CDR3 sequence (DNA): TGTGCCAGCAGCTTAGGGGCTGGACTACCAACTAGCACAGATACGCAGTATTTT.

The chain is built from TRBV2 and TRBJ2-5; TRBD2 agrees at 8 bases. Losses at the gene ends were 7 bases for V and 5 bases for J; bases not matched to a gene: 12. Germline V lookup: CDR1 SNHLY, CDR2 FYNNEI. This CDR3 is built from 15 residues. The CDR3 is CASTLEAGAWETQYF. The CDR3 DNA reads TGTGCCAGCACACTAGAAGCGGGAGCTTGGGAGACCCAGTACTTC.

CDR3 DNA: TGTGCCAGCAGCAGAGCAACTAATGAAAAACTGTTTTTT. This encodes CASSRATNEKLFF. The V gene is TRBV11-1, the J gene TRBJ1-4; D is undetermined. The V end lost 5 bases, the J end lost 0 bases, and 4 bases lay between the germline ends. Germline assignment: CDR1 SGHAT and CDR2 FQDESV (reference sequence). CDR3 length: 13 residues.

This clone appeared once. The gene calls are TRBV19 and TRBJ2-1; the match to TRBD1 covers 12 bases. This CDR3 contains 14 residues. Trimming at V came to 6 bases and at J to 4 bases, leaving 1 base not matched to a gene. Germline V gives CDR1 LNHDA, CDR2 SQIVND (reference sequence). In DNA form, the CDR3 reads TGTGCCAGTAGGGGACAGGGGGCTTACAATGAGCAGTTCTTC. Translating it yields CASRGQGAYNEQFF.

This sequence joins TRBV10-3 and TRBJ1-6; 8 bases map to TRBD1. From germline, CDR1 is ENHRY and CDR2 SYGVKD. This CDR3 spans 12 amino acids. Germline trimming cut 9 bases from V and 9 bases from J; bases unmatched to any gene: 4. In nucleotides, the CDR3 is TGTGCCATTCGACAGGGGAGTTCACCCCTCCACTTT. It specifies CAIRQGSSPLHF.

The CDR3 region is CASSLGGAQPQHF. Written as DNA, the CDR3 is TGTGCCAGCAGTTTGGGCGGGGCTCAGCCCCAGCATTTT. This chain uses TRBV12-3 or TRBV12-4 with TRBJ1-5; D might be TRBD1 (5 bases). This CDR3 has 13 amino acids. Trimming pared 3 bases from V and 6 bases from J, leaving 9 bases between.

V gene TRBV30 combines with J gene TRBJ1-6; D possibly corresponds to TRBD1 (5 bases). There are 14 residues in the CDR3. Trimming stripped 2 bases from V and 7 bases from J, with 12 bases between. Germline V gives CDR1 GTSNPN, CDR2 SVGIG (reference sequence). In nucleotides, the CDR3 is TGTGCCTGGAGTAACGGGGGACCCAATTCACCCCTCCACTTT. It translates to CAWSNGGPNSPLHF.

The chain joins TRBV3-1 (or the pseudogene TRBV3-2) to TRBJ1-2; D may be TRBD1 (6 bases). Per germline, CDR1 LGHDT and CDR2 YNNKEL (reference sequence). The CDR3 consists of 13 residues. V dropped 4 bases and J dropped 4 bases, with 10 bases sitting between them. In DNA, the CDR3 is TGTGCCAGCAGCCTTGGACAGTCCTATGGCTACACCTTC. As protein: CASSLGQSYGYTF.

This chain links TRBV6-5 with TRBJ1-5; maybe TRBD1 (5 bases). Trimming removed 6 bases at V and 1 base at J, with 13 bases between. This CDR3 is 15 amino acids long. Germline CDR1 is MNHEY and CDR2 is SVGAGI. Written as DNA, the CDR3 is TGTGCCAGCAGCCCCATCGGGGGGAGCAATCAGCCCCAGCATTTT. It codes for CASSPIGGSNQPQHF.

This chain links TRBV6-5 with TRBJ1-6; 7 positions match TRBD1. CDR3 length equals 14 residues. The germline V gene encodes CDR1 MNHEY and CDR2 SVGAGI. With V trimmed by 2 bases and J by 10 bases, 5 bases remained unmatched. CDR3 DNA sequence: TGTGCCAGCAGTTACGGTAGGGGGCGATCACCCCTCCACTTT. It encodes CASSYGRGRSPLHF.

This chain joins TRBV18 and TRBJ1-2, with a weak D call TRBD1 (6 bases). The CDR3 sequence is 14 residues long. CDR1 is KGHSH, CDR2 LQKENI, per germline. The ends were cut back, 3 bases at V and 4 bases at J, with 12 bases in the middle. CDR3 coding DNA: TGTGCCAGCTCACCCACGACAGGCGGCTATGGCTACACCTTC. This encodes CASSPTTGGYGYTF.

The chain carries TRBV4-1 and TRBJ1-3; no definite D call. The CDR3 is 17 amino acids. Per germline, CDR1 MGHRA and CDR2 YSYEKL. With 4 bases removed from V and 3 bases from J, the gap between germline ends came to 19 bases. Here the CDR3 reads CASSLSVGFRGGNTIYF. The DNA of the CDR3 is TGCGCCAGCAGCCTCTCCGTCGGGTTTCGTGGTGGAAACACCATATATTTT.

This clone was detected once. J is TRBJ2-1 and V is TRBV7-9; TRBD2 aligns across 14 bases. The V segment lost 5 bases and the J segment 4 bases; nucleotides outside the gene matches: 4. This CDR3 contains 16 residues. Per germline, CDR1 SEHNR and CDR2 FQNEAQ (reference sequence). The DNA for the CDR3 is TGTGCCAGCAGCGCGAGGACTAGCGGGGGGTACAATGAGCAGTTCTTC. It is translated as CASSARTSGGYNEQFF.

The chain is built from TRBV3-1 (or the pseudogene TRBV3-2) and TRBJ2-1; 8 nucleotides agree with TRBD2. Germline trimming cut 0 bases from V and 7 bases from J; bases unmatched to any gene: 8. Looked up from germline, CDR1 is LGHDT and CDR2 is YNNKEL (reference sequence). This CDR3 is built from 16 residues. In DNA, the CDR3 is TGTGCCAGCAGCCAAGATCCCGGGGGGGCCAGGAATGAGCAGTTCTTC. Protein: CASSQDPGGARNEQFF.

The J gene is TRBJ1-4, the V gene TRBV30; D is uncertain. V lost 7 bases and J lost 3, with 21 bases in between. The V gene's germline CDR1 is GTSNPN and CDR2 SVGIG (reference sequence). The CDR3 contains 16 residues. This CDR3 is CASSKGGRSANEKLFF. DNA for the CDR3: TGTGCCTCCTCAAAAGGAGGGCGGTCGGCTAATGAAAAACTGTTTTTT.

The chain uses TRBV7-9 and TRBJ1-2, with TRBD1 identical over 8 bases. The V gene end was trimmed by 5 bases and the J gene end by 2 bases; junction bases not matched to a gene: 13. In germline, CDR1 is SEHNR, CDR2 FQNEAQ (reference sequence). The CDR3 loop spans 17 amino acids. The CDR3 coding sequence is TGTGCCAGCAGCGGAACGTTGGGACAGGTAGTCAACTATGGCTACACCTTC. Residues: CASSGTLGQVVNYGYTF.

The DNA of the CDR3 is TGTGCCTGGGAACGTCGCGGGAGCTCCTACGAGCAGTACTTC. This codes for CAWERRGSSYEQYF. The V and J genes are TRBV30 and TRBJ2-7, with 7 nucleotides matching TRBD2. Trimming took 5 bases from V and 0 from J; bases not matched to a gene: 7. The CDR3 covers 14 residues. The germline gives CDR1 GTSNPN, CDR2 SVGIG (reference sequence).

The chain employs TRBV15 and TRBJ1-1, with a possible D match to TRBD1 (6 bases). This CDR3 has 16 residues. Germline lookup yields CDR1 LNHNV and CDR2 YYDKDF (reference sequence). The V and J ends lost 0 bases and 7 bases respectively, with 18 bases between them. CDR3 coding DNA: TGTGCCACCAGCAGAGATAGGGATCCGGACAGACTTGAAGCTTTCTTT. This codes for CATSRDRDPDRLEAFF.

The gene calls are TRBV18 and TRBJ1-3, with D unresolved. The CDR3 contains 14 residues. Germline V gene data show CDR1 as KGHSH and CDR2 as LQKENI. With 2 bases removed from V and 0 bases from J, the gap between germline ends came to 5 bases. The CDR3 sequence is CASSPESSGNTIYF. As DNA, the CDR3 is TGTGCCAGCTCACCAGAGAGCTCTGGAAACACCATATATTTT.

The V call is TRBV5-1, the J call TRBJ1-2; 8 bases map to TRBD1. The ends lost 6 bases at V and 7 bases at J; junction bases unmatched: 8. CDR3 length equals 13 residues. Germline CDR1 reads SGHRS; CDR2 reads YFSETQ. The DNA of the CDR3 is TGCGCCAGCACCGGACAGGGTCTAGGTGGCTACACCTTC. Protein product: CASTGQGLGGYTF.

This clone was detected only once. V is TRBV28 and J is TRBJ1-2, with a possible D match to TRBD1 (5 bases). Germline V gene data show CDR1 as MDHEN and CDR2 as SYDVKM. The length of the CDR3 is 13 residues. Trimming cost V 2 bases and J 8 bases, with 12 bases left between them. In DNA form, the CDR3 reads TGTGCCAGCAGTTTACAGGGTACTGCCGGCTACACCTTC. Its translation is CASSLQGTAGYTF.

This chain connects TRBV2 to TRBJ1-5; 7 nucleotides line up with TRBD1. The CDR3 totals 15 residues. V dropped 5 bases and J dropped 2; count of bases not matched to a gene: 6. Germline CDR1 is SNHLY and CDR2 is FYNNEI. The CDR3 bases are TGTGCCAGCAGTCGGCAGGGGGTGGGCAATCAGCCCCAGCATTTT. This encodes CASSRQGVGNQPQHF. The variable domain in full, completed from reference TRBV2 and TRBJ1-5, reads EPEVTQTPSHQVTQMGQEVILRCVPISNHLYFYWYRQILGQKVEFLVSFYNNEISEKSEIFDDQFSVERPDGSNFTLKIRSTKLEDSAMYFCASSRQGVGNQPQHFGDGTRLSIL.

The V call is TRBV11-2, the J call TRBJ1-2, with D maybe TRBD1 (5 bases). The CDR3 has 15 residues. Germline V gives CDR1 SGHAT, CDR2 FQNNGV. With 1 base removed from V and 0 bases from J, the gap between germline ends came to 9 bases. The CDR3 nucleotides read TGTGCCAGCAGCTTAGGAGGGACTTCTAACTATGGCTACACCTTC. It codes for CASSLGGTSNYGYTF. The variable domain in full, completed from reference TRBV11-2 and TRBJ1-2, reads EAGVAQSPRYKIIEKRQSVAFWCNPISGHATLYWYQQILGQGPKLLIQFQNNGVVDDSQLPKDRFSAERLKGVDSTLKIQPAKLEDSAVYLCASSLGGTSNYGYTFGSGTRLTVV.

This clone was counted a few times. In DNA, the CDR3 is TGTGCCAGCAGTTTCCACCCCGCGGGGGTCCAAGAGACCCAGTACTTC. Protein: CASSFHPAGVQETQYF. V gene TRBV28 combines with J gene TRBJ2-5; 7 bases agree with TRBD2. The CDR3 totals 16 residues. Trimming removed 3 bases from V and 1 base from J; junction bases left unmatched: 8. Germline V gives CDR1 MDHEN, CDR2 SYDVKM.

The chain has TRBV11-3 and TRBJ2-5; tentatively, D is TRBD2 (5 bases). Deletions cut 5 bases from V and 5 bases from J, with 9 bases between. CDR1 and CDR2 from the germline V gene are SGHNT and YENEEA. The CDR3 is made up of 12 amino acids. As DNA, the CDR3 is TGTGCCAGCAGCCCGGGGATTGAGACCCAGTACTTC. Its translation: CASSPGIETQYF.

This clone was seen just once. DNA for the CDR3: TGTGCCAGCAGCTCTAGAACCTCCTATAATTCACCCCTCCACTTT. Protein sequence: CASSSRTSYNSPLHF. The chain carries TRBV9 and TRBJ1-6; D unresolved. Germline loops: CDR1 SGDLS, CDR2 YYNGEE. This CDR3 has 15 amino acids. Trimming left V 4 bases short and J 0 bases short, with 8 bases between.

CDR3 amino acids: CASSTNRATDTQYF. For the CDR3, the DNA is TGTGCCAGTAGTACCAACAGGGCCACAGATACGCAGTATTTT. The rearrangement uses TRBV19 and TRBJ2-3, with D possibly being TRBD1 (6 bases). The CDR3 spans 14 residues. CDR1 LNHDA and CDR2 SQIVND come from the germline V gene (reference sequence). Trimming removed 4 bases at V and 2 bases at J, with 10 bases between. The full variable domain, its missing parts supplied by reference TRBV19 and TRBJ2-3, is DGGITQSPKYLFRKEGQNVTLSCEQNLNHDAMYWYRQDPGQGLRLIYYSQIVNDFQKGDIAEGYSVSREKKESFPLTVTSAQKNPTAFYLCASSTNRATDTQYFGPGTRLTVL.

The chain links TRBV2 to TRBJ1-1; D might be TRBD1 (5 bases). Germline assignment: CDR1 SNHLY and CDR2 FYNNEI. CDR3 size: 13 residues. Trimming removed 5 bases from V and 7 bases from J, with 14 bases in between. The CDR3 DNA follows: TGTGCCAGCAGTCCCCGACGGGACTATGAAGCTTTCTTT. Protein sequence: CASSPRRDYEAFF.

This clone has just one count. This chain connects TRBV10-3 to TRBJ2-2; 7 nucleotides match TRBD1. Germline V gene sequence: CDR1 ENHRY, CDR2 SYGVKD. This CDR3 is built from 14 residues. J lost 3 bases, V lost 7 bases, and 5 bases had no gene match. The CDR3 sequence is CAIKRGRDTGELFF. The CDR3 nucleotides are TGTGCCATCAAGAGGGGGCGGGACACCGGGGAGCTGTTTTTT.

V and J are TRBV2 and TRBJ2-5; TRBD1 agrees at 7 bases. This CDR3 has 16 amino acids. V trimming: 6 bases; J trimming: 4 bases; junction bases outside the gene matches: 14. Per germline, CDR1 SNHLY and CDR2 FYNNEI. Here the CDR3 DNA reads TGTGCCAGCAGGAAGACAGGGATAGGATTTGGAGAGACCCAGTACTTC. Amino acids: CASRKTGIGFGETQYF.

The chain couples TRBV6-1 to TRBJ1-3, with 9 bases identical to TRBD1. Per germline, CDR1 MNHNS and CDR2 SASEGT. The trim removed 2 bases at V and 1 base at J, leaving 3 bases unmatched. The CDR3 sequence is 16 residues long. In DNA form, the CDR3 reads TGTGCCAGCAGTGAAAGGGGACAGGGATCTGGAAACACCATATATTTT. The encoded protein is CASSERGQGSGNTIYF.